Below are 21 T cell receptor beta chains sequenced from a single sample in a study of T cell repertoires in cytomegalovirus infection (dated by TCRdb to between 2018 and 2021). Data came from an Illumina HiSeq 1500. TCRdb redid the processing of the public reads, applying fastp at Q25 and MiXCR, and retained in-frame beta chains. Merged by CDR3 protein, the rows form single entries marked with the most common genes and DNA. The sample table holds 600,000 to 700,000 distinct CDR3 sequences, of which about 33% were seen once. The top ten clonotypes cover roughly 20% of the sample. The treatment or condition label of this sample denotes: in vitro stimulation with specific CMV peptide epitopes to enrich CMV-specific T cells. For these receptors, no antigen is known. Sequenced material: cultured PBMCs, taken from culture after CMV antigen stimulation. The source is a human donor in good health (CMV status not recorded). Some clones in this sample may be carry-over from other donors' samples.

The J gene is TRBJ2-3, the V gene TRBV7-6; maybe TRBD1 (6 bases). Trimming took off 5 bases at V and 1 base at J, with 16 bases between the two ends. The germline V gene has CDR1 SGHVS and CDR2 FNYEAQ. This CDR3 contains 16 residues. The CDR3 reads CASSISGTLRTDTQYF. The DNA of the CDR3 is TGTGCCAGCAGCATCTCCGGGACACTACGCACAGATACGCAGTATTTT. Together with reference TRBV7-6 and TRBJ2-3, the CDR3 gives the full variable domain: GAGVSQSPRYKVTKRGQDVALRCDPISGHVSLYWYRQALGQGPEFLTYFNYEAQQDKSGLPNDRFSAERPEGSISTLTIQRTEQRDSAMYRCASSISGTLRTDTQYFGPGTRLTVL.

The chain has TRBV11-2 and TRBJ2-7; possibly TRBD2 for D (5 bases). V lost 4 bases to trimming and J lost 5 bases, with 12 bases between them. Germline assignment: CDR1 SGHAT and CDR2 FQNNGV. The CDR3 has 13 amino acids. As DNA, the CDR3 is TGTGCCAGCAGCTCCCCCGGGAATCACGAGCAGTACTTC. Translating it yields CASSSPGNHEQYF.

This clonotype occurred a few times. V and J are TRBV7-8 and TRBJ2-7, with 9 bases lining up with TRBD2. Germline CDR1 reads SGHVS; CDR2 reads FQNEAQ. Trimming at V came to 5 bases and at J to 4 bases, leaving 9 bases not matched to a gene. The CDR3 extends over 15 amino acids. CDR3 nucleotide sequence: TGTGCCAGCAGCCCCTTTAGCGGGAGTGGATACGAGCAGTACTTC. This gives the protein CASSPFSGSGYEQYF.

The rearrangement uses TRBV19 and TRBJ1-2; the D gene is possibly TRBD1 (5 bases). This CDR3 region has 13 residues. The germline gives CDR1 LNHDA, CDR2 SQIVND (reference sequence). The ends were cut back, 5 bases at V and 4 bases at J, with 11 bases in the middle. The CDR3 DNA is TGTGCCAGTAGTCCCCGGGACGGCTATGGCTACACCTTC. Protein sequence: CASSPRDGYGYTF.

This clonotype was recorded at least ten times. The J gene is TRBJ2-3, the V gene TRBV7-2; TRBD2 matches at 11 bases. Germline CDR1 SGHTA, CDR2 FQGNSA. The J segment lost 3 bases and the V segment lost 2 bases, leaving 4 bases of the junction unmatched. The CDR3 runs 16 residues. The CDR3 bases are TGTGCCAGCAGCTTATCGAGACTAGCGGGGACAGATACGCAGTATTTT. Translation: CASSLSRLAGTDTQYF.

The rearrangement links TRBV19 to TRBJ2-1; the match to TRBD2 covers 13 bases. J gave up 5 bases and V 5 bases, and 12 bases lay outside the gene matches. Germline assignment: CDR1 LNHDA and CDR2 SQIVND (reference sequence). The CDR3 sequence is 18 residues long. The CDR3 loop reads CASSPNPSGLAGNNEQFF. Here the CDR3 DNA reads TGTGCCAGTAGTCCCAACCCCTCGGGACTAGCGGGGAACAATGAGCAGTTCTTC.

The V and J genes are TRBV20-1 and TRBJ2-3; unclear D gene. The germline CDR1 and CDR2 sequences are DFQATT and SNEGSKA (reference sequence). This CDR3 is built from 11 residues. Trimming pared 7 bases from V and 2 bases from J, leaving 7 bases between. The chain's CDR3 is CSGELTDTQYF. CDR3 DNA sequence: TGCAGTGGTGAGCTCACAGATACGCAGTATTTT.

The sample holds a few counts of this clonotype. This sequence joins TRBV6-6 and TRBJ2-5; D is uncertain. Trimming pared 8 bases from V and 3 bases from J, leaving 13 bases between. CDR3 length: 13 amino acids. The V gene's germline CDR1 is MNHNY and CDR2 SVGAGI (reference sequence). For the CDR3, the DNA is TGTGCCAGCGATCAAGGTGGCGAAGAGACCCAGTACTTC. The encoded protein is CASDQGGEETQYF.

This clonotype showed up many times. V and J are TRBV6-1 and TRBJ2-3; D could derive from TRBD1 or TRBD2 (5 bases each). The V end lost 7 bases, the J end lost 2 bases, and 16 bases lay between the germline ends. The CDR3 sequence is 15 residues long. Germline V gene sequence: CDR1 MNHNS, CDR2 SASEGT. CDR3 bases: TGTGCCAGCATAGGGGCAGGGAGTTACACAGATACGCAGTATTTT. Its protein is CASIGAGSYTDTQYF.

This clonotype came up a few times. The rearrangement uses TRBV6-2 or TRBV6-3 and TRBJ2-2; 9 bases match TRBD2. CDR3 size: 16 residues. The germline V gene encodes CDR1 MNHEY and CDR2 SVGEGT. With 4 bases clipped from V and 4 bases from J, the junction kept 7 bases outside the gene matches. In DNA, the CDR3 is TGTGCCAGCAGTTCGGGACTAGCATCTTTCACCGGGGAGCTGTTTTTT. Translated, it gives CASSSGLASFTGELFF.

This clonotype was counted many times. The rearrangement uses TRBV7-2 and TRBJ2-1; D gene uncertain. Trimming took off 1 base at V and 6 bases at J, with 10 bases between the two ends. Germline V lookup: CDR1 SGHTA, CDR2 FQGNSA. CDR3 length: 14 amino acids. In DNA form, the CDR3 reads TGTGCCAGCAGCTTAGACAGACTTCGCAATGAGCAGTTCTTC. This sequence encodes CASSLDRLRNEQFF.

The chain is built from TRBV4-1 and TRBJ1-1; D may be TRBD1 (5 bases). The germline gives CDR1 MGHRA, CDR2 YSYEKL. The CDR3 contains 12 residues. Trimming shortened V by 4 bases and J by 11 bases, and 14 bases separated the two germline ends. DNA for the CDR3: TGCGCCAGCAGCCCCCGTGGGGGGACGGCTTTCTTT. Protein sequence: CASSPRGGTAFF.

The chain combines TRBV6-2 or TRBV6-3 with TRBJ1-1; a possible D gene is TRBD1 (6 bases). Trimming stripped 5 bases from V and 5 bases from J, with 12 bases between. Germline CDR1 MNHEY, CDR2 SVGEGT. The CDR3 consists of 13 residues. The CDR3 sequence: CASSKEGGTEAFF. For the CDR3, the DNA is TGTGCCAGCAGTAAGGAGGGGGGGACTGAAGCTTTCTTT.

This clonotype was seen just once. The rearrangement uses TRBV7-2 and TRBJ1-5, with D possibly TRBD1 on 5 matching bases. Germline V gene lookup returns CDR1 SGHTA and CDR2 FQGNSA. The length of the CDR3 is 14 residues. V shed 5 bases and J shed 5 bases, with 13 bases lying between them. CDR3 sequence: CASSPQGGYQPQHF. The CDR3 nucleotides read TGTGCCAGCAGCCCGCAGGGAGGCTATCAGCCCCAGCATTTT.

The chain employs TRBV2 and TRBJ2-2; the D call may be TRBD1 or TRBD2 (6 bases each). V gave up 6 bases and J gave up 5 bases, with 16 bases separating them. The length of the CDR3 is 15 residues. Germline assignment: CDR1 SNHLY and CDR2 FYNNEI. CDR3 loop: CASSTGRGPTGELFF. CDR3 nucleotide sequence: TGTGCCAGCAGCACAGGTCGGGGGCCAACCGGGGAGCTGTTTTTT.

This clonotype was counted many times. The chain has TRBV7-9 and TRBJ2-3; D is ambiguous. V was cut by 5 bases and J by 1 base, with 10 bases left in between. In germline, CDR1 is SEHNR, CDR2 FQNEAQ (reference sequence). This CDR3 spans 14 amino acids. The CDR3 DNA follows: TGTGCCAGCAGCATGCAGGCAGGCACAGATACGCAGTATTTT. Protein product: CASSMQAGTDTQYF.

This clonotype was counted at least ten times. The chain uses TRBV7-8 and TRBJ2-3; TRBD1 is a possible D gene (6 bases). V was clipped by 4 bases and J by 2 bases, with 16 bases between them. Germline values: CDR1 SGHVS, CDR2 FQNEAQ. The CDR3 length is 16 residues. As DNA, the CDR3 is TGTGCCAGCAGCTCGAATGACAGGTCTGTCACAGATACGCAGTATTTT. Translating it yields CASSSNDRSVTDTQYF.

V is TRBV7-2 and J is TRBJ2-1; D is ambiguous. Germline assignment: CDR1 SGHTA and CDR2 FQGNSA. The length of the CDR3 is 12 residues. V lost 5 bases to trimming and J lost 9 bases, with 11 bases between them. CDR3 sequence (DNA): TGTGCCAGCAGCCTGAGTATGGTTGAGCAGTTCTTC. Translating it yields CASSLSMVEQFF.

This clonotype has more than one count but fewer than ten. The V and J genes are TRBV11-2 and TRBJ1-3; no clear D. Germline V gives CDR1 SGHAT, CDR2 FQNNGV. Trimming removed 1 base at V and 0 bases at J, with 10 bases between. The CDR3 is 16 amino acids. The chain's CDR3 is CASSLGGLISGNTIYF. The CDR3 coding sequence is TGTGCCAGCAGCTTAGGAGGACTGATCTCTGGAAACACCATATATTTT. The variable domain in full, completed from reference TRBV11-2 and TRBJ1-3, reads EAGVAQSPRYKIIEKRQSVAFWCNPISGHATLYWYQQILGQGPKLLIQFQNNGVVDDSQLPKDRFSAERLKGVDSTLKIQPAKLEDSAVYLCASSLGGLISGNTIYFGEGSWLTVV.

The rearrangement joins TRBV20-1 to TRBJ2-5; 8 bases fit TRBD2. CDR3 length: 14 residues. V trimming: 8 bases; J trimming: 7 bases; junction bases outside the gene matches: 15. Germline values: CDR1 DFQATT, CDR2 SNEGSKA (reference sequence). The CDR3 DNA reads TGCAGTACGAAACTCGGGGGGGGCGTTGGGACCCAGTACTTC. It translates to CSTKLGGGVGTQYF.

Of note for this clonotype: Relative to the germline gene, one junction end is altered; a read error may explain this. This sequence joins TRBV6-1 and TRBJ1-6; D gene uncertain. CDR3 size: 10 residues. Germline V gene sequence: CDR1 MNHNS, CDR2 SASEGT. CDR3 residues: CASSLGRGDF. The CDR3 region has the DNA TGTGCCAGCAGCTTGGGGAGAGGTGACTTT.